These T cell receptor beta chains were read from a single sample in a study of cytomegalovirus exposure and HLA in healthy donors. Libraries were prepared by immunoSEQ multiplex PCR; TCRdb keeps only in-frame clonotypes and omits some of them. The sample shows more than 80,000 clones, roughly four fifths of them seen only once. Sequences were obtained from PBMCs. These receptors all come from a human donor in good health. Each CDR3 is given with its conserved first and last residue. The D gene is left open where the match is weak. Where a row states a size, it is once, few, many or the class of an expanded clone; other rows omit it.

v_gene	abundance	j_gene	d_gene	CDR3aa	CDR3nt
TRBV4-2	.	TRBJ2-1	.	CASSQDVLGGFSEQFF	TGTGCCAGCAGCCAAGACGTACTAGGGGGTTTTTCTGAGCAGTTCTTC
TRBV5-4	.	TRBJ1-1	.	CASSLAPDGPLNTEAFF	TGTGCCAGCAGCTTGGCCCCCGATGGGCCCCTGAACACTGAAGCTTTCTTT
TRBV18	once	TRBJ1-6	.	CASSPTQVSYNSPLHF	TGTGCCAGCTCACCTACACAGGTCTCCTATAATTCACCCCTCCACTTT
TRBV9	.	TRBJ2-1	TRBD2	CASSVSAGGPRFF	TGTGCCAGCAGCGTATCAGCGGGAGGGCCTCGGTTCTTC
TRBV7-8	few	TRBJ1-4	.	CASSLAQIRGTNEKLFF	TGTGCCAGCAGCTTAGCCCAAATAAGGGGAACTAATGAAAAACTGTTTTTT
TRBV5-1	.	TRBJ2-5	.	CASSTNDPGETQYF	TGCGCCAGCAGCACAAACGACCCGGGTGAGACCCAGTACTTC
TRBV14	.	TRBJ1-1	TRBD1	CASSPFRGESTEAFF	TGTGCCAGCAGCCCTTTCAGGGGGGAGAGCACTGAAGCTTTCTTT
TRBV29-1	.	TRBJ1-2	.	CSATNGGYGYTF	TGCAGCGCGACTAACGGGGGCTATGGCTACACCTTC
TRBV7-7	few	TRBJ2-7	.	CASSLHRSSDEQYF	TGTGCCAGCAGCTTACACAGGTCGAGCGACGAGCAGTACTTC
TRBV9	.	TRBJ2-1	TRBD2	CASSVWGLSSGRAQKDNEQFF	TGTGCCAGCAGCGTATGGGGACTTTCTAGCGGGAGGGCCCAGAAGGACAATGAGCAGTTCTTC
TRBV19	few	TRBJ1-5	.	CASRAAGAWGQPQHF	TGTGCCAGTAGAGCTGCGGGAGCGTGGGGGCAGCCCCAGCATTTT
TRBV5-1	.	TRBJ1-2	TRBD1	CASSSGQGGDYGYTF	TGCGCCAGCAGCTCGGGACAGGGAGGCGACTATGGCTACACCTTC
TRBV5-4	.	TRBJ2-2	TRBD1	CASSLGQGYYTGELFF	TGTGCCAGCAGCTTAGGACAGGGGTATTACACCGGGGAGCTGTTTTTT
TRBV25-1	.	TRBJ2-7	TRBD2	CASSARLAGTYEQYF	TGTGCCAGCAGTGCACGACTAGCGGGAACCTACGAGCAGTACTTC
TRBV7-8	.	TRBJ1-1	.	CASSLAILAEMNTEAFF	TGTGCCAGCAGCTTAGCTATCTTAGCAGAGATGAACACTGAAGCTTTCTTT
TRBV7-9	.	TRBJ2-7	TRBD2	CASSLGLAGGRQYF	TGTGCCAGCAGCTTAGGACTAGCGGGAGGTCGGCAGTACTTC
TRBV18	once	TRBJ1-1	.	CASSDKANTEAFF	TGTGCCAGCTCCGACAAGGCGAACACTGAAGCTTTCTTT
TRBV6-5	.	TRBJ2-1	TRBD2	CASSISGRAGNEQFF	TGTGCCAGCAGTATTAGCGGGAGGGCCGGCAATGAGCAGTTCTTC
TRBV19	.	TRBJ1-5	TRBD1	CASSIFLDRGRGQPQHF	TGTGCCAGTAGTATTTTTTTGGACAGGGGGCGCGGGCAGCCCCAGCATTTT
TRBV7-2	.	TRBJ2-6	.	CASSIGHNSGANVLTF	TGTGCCAGCAGCATAGGACACAACTCTGGGGCCAACGTCCTGACTTTC
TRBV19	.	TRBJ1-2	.	CASNDGYYGYTF	TGTGCCAGTAACGACGGGTACTATGGCTACACCTTC
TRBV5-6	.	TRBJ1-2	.	CASSSGGEDYGYTF	TGTGCCAGCAGCTCGGGGGGGGAGGACTATGGCTACACCTTC
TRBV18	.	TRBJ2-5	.	CATEDGEETQYF	TGTGCCACCGAAGACGGGGAAGAGACCCAGTACTTC
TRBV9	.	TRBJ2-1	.	CASSVGVASNEQFF	TGTGCCAGCAGCGTAGGGGTAGCGAGCAATGAGCAGTTCTTC
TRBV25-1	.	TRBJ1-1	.	CASSEHISGHNEAFF	TGTGCCAGCAGTGAACATATATCGGGACACAATGAAGCTTTCTTT
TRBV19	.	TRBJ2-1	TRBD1	CASSNLGQGGDNEQFF	TGTGCCAGTAGTAACCTCGGACAGGGGGGCGACAATGAGCAGTTCTTC
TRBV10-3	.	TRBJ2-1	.	CAISGRLEDEQFF	TGTGCCATCAGTGGCCGGCTAGAGGATGAGCAGTTCTTC
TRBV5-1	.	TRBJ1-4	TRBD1	CASSPVPGQGSGFNEKLFF	TGCGCCAGCAGCCCGGTCCCGGGACAGGGATCGGGTTTTAATGAAAAACTGTTTTTT
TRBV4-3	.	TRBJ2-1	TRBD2	CASSQGLAGWIEQFF	TGCGCCAGCAGCCAGGGACTAGCGGGATGGATTGAGCAGTTCTTC
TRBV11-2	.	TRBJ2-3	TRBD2	CASSEVLAGVILSTDTQYF	TGTGCCAGCAGCGAAGTGTTGGCGGGAGTCATCCTTAGCACAGATACGCAGTATTTT
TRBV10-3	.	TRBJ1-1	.	CAISETQGTEAFF	TGTGCCATCAGTGAAACCCAGGGCACTGAAGCTTTCTTT
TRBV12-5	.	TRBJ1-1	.	CASGLGRALDTEAFF	TGTGCTAGTGGTTTGGGGCGGGCCCTAGACACTGAAGCTTTCTTT
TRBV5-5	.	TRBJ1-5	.	CASSWSASVRLNQPQHF	TGTGCCAGCAGCTGGTCGGCAAGTGTCAGGCTCAATCAGCCCCAGCATTTT
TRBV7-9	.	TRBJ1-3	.	CASSQIGNSGNTIYF	TGTGCCAGCAGCCAAATCGGGAACTCTGGAAACACCATATATTTT
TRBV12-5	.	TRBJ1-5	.	CASGLGHSNQPQHF	TGTGCTAGTGGTTTGGGTCATAGCAATCAGCCCCAGCATTTT
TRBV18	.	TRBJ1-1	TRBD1	CASSTQGMNTEAFF	TGTGCCAGCTCAACACAGGGGATGAACACTGAAGCTTTCTTT
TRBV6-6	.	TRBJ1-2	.	CASSLDSEGYTF	TGTGCCAGCAGTCTAGACAGCGAGGGCTACACCTTC
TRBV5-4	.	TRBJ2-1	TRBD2	CASSFPTGTSGGASQFF	TGTGCCAGCAGCTTCCCTACCGGGACTAGCGGGGGGGCTTCTCAGTTCTTC
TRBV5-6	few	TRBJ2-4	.	CASTDRVAKNIQYF	TGTGCCAGCACAGACAGAGTAGCCAAAAACATTCAGTACTTC
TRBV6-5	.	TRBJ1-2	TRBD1	CASTSARDREDGYTF	TGTGCCAGCACATCTGCAAGGGACAGGGAAGACGGCTACACCTTC
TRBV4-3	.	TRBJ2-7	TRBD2	CASSASGSYEQYF	TGCGCCAGCAGTGCTAGCGGTTCCTACGAGCAGTACTTC
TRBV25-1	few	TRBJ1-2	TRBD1	CASSDPRQGNGYTF	TGTGCCAGCAGTGACCCAAGACAGGGAAATGGCTACACCTTC
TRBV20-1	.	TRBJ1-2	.	CSARVGGGYTF	TGCAGTGCTAGAGTAGGGGGTGGCTACACCTTC
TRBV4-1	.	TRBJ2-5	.	CASSQPGETQYF	TGCGCCAGCAGCCAGCCGGGGGAGACCCAGTACTTC
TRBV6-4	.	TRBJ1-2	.	CASSEFQGRRYTF	TGTGCCAGCAGTGAATTCCAGGGCAGGCGCTACACCTTC
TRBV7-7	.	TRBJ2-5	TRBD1	CASSYTLPRDSQETQYF	TGTGCCAGCAGCTATACACTCCCTAGGGACAGTCAAGAGACCCAGTACTTC